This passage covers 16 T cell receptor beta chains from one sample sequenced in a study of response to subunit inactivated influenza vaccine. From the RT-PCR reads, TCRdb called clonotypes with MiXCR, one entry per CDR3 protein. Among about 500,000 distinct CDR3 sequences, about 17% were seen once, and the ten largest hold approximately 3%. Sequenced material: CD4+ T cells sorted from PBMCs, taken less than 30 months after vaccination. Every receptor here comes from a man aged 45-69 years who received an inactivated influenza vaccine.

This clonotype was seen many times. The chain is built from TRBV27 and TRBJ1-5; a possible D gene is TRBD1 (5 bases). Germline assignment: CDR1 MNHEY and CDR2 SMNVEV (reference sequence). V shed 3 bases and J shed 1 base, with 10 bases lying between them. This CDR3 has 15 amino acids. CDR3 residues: CASSLSRDSNQPQHF. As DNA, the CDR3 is TGTGCCAGCAGTTTGTCCCGGGACAGCAATCAGCCCCAGCATTTT.

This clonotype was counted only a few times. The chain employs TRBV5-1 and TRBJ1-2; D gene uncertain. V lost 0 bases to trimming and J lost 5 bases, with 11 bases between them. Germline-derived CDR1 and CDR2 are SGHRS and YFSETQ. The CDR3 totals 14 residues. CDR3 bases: TGCGCCAGCAGCTTGGGAGCGGGCCCTTATGGCTACACCTTC. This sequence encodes CASSLGAGPYGYTF. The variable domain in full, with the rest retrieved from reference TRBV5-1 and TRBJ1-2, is KAGVTQTPRYLIKTRGQQVTLSCSPISGHRSVSWYQQTPGQGLQFLFEYFSETQRNKGNFPGRFSGRQFSNSRSEMNVSTLELGDSALYLCASSLGAGPYGYTFGSGTRLTVV.

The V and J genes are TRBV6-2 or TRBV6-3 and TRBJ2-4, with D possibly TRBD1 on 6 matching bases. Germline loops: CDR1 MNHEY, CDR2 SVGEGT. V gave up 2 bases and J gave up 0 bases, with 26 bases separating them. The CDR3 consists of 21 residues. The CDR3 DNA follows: TGTGCCAGCAGTTACCCAGCCCGGGGACACAGGAGCCCAATAGCCAAAAACATTCAGTACTTC. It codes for CASSYPARGHRSPIAKNIQYF.

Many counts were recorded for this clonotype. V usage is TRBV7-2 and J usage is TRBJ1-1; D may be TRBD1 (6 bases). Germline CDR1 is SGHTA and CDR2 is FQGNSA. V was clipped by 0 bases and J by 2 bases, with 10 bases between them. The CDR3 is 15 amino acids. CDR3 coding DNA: TGTGCCAGCAGCTTAGCCGGACAGATTAACACTGAAGCTTTCTTT. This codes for CASSLAGQINTEAFF.

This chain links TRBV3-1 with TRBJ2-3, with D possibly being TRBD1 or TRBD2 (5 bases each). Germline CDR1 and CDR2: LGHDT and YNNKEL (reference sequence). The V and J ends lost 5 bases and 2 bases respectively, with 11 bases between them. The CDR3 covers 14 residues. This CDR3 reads CASSSGALTDTQYF. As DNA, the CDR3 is TGTGCCAGCAGCTCCGGGGCCCTCACAGATACGCAGTATTTT.

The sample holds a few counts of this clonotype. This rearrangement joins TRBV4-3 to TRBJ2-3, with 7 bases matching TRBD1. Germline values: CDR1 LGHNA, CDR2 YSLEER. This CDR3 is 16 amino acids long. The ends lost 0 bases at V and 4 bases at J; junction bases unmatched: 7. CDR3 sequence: CASSQDFGQEADTQYF. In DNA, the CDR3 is TGCGCCAGCAGCCAAGATTTCGGACAGGAGGCAGATACGCAGTATTTT.

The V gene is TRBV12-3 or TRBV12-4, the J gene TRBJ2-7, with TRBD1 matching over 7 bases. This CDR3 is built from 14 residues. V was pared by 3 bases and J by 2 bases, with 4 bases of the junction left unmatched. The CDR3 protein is CASSFVGTAYEQYF. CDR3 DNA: TGTGCCAGCAGTTTCGTAGGGACAGCCTACGAGCAGTACTTC.

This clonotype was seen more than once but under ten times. The CDR3 protein is CASGTGWTGELFF. DNA of the CDR3: TGTGCCAGCGGGACAGGGTGGACCGGGGAGCTGTTTTTT. V and J are TRBV7-7 and TRBJ2-2, with 9 bases matching TRBD1. The V gene end was trimmed by 8 bases and the J gene end by 5 bases; junction bases not matched to a gene: 3. The V gene's germline CDR1 is SSHAT and CDR2 FNYEAQ (reference sequence). The CDR3 is 13 amino acids. Looking up the rest from reference TRBV7-7 and TRBJ2-2 gives the full variable domain: GAGVSQSPRYKVTKRGQDVTLRCDPISSHATLYWYQQALGQGPEFLTYFNYEAQPDKSGLPSDRFSAERPEGSISTLTIQRTEQRDSAMYRCASGTGWTGELFFGEGSRLTVL.

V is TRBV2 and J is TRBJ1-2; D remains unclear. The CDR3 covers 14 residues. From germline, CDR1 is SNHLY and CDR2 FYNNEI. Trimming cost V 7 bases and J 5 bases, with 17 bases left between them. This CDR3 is CASTPGEGGYGYTF. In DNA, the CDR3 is TGTGCCAGCACCCCTGGAGAGGGTGGTTATGGCTACACCTTC.

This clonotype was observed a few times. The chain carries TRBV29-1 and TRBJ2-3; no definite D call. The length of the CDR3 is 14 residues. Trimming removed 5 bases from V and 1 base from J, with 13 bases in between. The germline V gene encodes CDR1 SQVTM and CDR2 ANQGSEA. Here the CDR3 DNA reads TGCAGCGTTCTTTATGTCAGCCGCACAGATACGCAGTATTTT. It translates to CSVLYVSRTDTQYF.

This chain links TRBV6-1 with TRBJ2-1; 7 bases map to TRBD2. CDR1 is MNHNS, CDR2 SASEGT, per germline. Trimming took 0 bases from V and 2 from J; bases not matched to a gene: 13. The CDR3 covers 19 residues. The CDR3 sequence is CASSEADTLWDYTYNEQFF. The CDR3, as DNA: TGTGCCAGCAGTGAAGCCGACACCCTGTGGGACTATACCTACAATGAGCAGTTCTTC.

The CDR3 region has the DNA TGCAGTGCTAGAGGGGGACTAGCCCGCAATGAGCAGTTCTTC. It yields the protein CSARGGLARNEQFF. The chain carries TRBV20-1 and TRBJ2-1; 9 bases map to TRBD2. Per the germline V gene, CDR1 is DFQATT and CDR2 is SNEGSKA (reference sequence). Germline trimming cut 1 base from V and 6 bases from J; bases unmatched to any gene: 4. This CDR3 comprises 14 residues.

CDR3 residues: CASSRSGGTSYNEQFF. DNA for the CDR3: TGTGCCAGCAGCCGTAGCGGGGGTACCTCCTACAATGAGCAGTTCTTC. The V and J genes are TRBV4-2 and TRBJ2-1; 9 nucleotides align to TRBD2. CDR1 and CDR2 (germline): LGHNA, YNFKEQ. The CDR3 covers 16 residues. J gave up 0 bases and V 4 bases, and 4 bases lay outside the gene matches.

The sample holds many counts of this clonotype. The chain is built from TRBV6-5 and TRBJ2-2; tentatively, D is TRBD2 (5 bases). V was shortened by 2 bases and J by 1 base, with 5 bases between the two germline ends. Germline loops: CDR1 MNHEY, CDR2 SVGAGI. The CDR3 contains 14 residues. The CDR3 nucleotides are TGTGCCAGCAGTTACCGGGGGAACACCGGGGAGCTGTTTTTT. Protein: CASSYRGNTGELFF.

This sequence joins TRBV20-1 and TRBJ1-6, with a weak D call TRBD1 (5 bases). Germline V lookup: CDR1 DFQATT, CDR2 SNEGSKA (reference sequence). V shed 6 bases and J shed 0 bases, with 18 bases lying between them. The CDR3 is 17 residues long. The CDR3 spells CSALNRDLSSYNSPLHF. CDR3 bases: TGCAGTGCGCTAAACCGGGACTTGAGCTCCTATAATTCACCCCTCCACTTT.

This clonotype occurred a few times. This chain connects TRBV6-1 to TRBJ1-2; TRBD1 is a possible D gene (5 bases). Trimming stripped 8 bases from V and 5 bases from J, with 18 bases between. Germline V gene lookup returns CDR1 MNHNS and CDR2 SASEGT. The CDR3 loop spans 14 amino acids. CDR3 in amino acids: CASRGGPLYYGYTF. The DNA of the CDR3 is TGTGCCAGCCGGGGGGGACCGCTATATTATGGCTACACCTTC.